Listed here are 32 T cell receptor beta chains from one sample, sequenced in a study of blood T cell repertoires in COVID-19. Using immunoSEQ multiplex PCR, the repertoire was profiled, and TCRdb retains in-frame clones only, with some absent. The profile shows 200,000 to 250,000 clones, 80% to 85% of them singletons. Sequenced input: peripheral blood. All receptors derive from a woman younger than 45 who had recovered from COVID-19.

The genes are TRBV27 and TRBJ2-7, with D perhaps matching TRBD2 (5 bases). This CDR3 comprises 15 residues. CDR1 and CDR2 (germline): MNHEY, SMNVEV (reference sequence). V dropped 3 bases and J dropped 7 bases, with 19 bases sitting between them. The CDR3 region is CASSFRRDGEGEQYF. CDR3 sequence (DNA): TGTGCCAGCAGTTTTAGACGGGATGGCGAAGGGGAGCAGTACTTC.

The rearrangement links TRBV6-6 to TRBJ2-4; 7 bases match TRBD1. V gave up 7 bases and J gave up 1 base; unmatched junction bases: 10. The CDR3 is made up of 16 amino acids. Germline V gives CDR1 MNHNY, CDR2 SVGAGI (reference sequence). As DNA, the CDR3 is TGTGCCAGCACCCCTACAGGGGTGGCGGCCAAAAACATTCAGTACTTC. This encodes CASTPTGVAAKNIQYF.

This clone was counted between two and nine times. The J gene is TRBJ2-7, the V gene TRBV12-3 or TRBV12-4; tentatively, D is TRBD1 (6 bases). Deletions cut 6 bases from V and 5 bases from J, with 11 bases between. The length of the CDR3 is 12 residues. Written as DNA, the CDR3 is TGTGCCAGCAGCCGACAGGCCGACGAGCAGTACTTC. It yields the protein CASSRQADEQYF.

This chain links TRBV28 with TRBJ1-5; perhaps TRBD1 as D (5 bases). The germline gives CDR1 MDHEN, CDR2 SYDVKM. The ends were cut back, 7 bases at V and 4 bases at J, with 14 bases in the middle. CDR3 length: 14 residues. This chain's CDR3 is CASTPGGGNQPQHF. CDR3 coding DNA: TGTGCCAGCACACCCGGGGGTGGTAATCAGCCCCAGCATTTT. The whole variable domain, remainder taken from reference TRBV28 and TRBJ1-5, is DVKVTQSSRYLVKRTGEKVFLECVQDMDHENMFWYRQDPGLGLRLIYFSYDVKMKEKGDIPEGYSVSREKKERFSLILESASTNQTSMYLCASTPGGGNQPQHFGDGTRLSIL.

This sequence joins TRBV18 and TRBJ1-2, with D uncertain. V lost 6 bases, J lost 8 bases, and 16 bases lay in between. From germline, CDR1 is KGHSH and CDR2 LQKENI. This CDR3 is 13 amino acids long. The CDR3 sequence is CASSPPGMWGYTF. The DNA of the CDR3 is TGTGCCAGCTCCCCCCCGGGGATGTGGGGCTACACCTTC.

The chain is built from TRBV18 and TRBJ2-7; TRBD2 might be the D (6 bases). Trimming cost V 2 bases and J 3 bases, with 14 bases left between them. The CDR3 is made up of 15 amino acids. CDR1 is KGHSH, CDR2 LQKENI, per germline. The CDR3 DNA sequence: TGTGCCAGCTCACCATCTTCTACCGGGGGCTACGAGCAGTACTTC. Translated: CASSPSSTGGYEQYF.

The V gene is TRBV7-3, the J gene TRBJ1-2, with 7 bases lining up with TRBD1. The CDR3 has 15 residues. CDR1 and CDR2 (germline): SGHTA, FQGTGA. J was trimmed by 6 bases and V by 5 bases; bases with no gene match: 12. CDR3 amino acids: CASSPSSTGWNGYTF. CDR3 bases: TGTGCCAGCAGCCCCTCTTCGACAGGGTGGAATGGCTACACCTTC.

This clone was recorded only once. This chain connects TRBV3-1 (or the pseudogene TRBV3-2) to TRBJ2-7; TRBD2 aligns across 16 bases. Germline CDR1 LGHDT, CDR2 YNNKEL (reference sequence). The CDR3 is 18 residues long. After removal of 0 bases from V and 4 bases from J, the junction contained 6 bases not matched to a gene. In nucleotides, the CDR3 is TGTGCCAGCAGCCAAGATCTGGGACTAGCGGGAGGGCTGTACGAGCAGTACTTC. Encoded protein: CASSQDLGLAGGLYEQYF.

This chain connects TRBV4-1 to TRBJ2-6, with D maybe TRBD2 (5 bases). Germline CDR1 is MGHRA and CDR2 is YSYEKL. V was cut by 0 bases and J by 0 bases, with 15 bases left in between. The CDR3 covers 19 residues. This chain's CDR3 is CASSQEKGLLISGANVLTF. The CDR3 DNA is TGCGCCAGCAGCCAAGAGAAAGGACTGCTGATCTCTGGGGCCAACGTCCTGACTTTC.

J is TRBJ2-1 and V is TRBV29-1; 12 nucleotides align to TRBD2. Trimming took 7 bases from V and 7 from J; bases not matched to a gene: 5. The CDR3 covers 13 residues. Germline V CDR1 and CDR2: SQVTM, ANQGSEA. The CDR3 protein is CSALTSGRNEQFF. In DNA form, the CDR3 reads TGCAGCGCTCTGACTAGCGGGAGAAATGAGCAGTTCTTC.

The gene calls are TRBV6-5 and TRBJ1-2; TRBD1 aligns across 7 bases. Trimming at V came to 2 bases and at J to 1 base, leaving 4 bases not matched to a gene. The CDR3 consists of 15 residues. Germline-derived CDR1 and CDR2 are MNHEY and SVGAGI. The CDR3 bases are TGTGCCAGCAGTTACCAGGGACAGATTAACTATGGCTACACCTTC. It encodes CASSYQGQINYGYTF.

In DNA form, the CDR3 reads TGTGCCAGCAGTGACACCCGATCTAGCAATGAGCAGTTCTTC. It encodes CASSDTRSSNEQFF. The chain carries TRBV6-4 and TRBJ2-1; unclear D gene. V dropped 2 bases and J dropped 6 bases, with 11 bases sitting between them. This CDR3 has 14 amino acids. The germline CDR1 and CDR2 sequences are MRHNA and SNTAGT.

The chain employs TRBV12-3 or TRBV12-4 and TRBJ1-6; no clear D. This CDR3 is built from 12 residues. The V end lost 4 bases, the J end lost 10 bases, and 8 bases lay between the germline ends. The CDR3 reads CASSSMRSPLHF. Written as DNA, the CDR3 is TGTGCCAGCAGTTCCATGCGATCACCCCTCCACTTT.

DNA of the CDR3: TGTGCCAGCTTTCCGGGACAGATGGGGACTGAAGCTTTCTTT. Translation: CASFPGQMGTEAFF. The chain carries TRBV11-2 and TRBJ1-1, with 7 nucleotides matching TRBD1. The CDR3 contains 14 residues. Germline-derived CDR1 and CDR2 are SGHAT and FQNNGV. Germline trimming cut 8 bases from V and 5 bases from J; bases unmatched to any gene: 11.

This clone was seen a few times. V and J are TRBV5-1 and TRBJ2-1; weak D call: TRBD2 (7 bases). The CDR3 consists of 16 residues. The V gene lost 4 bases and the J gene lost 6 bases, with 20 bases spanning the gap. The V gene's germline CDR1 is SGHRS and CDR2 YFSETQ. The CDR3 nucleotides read TGCGCCAGCAGCCCCTGGTCCGGGGGGCCGAGCAATGAGCAGTTCTTC. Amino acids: CASSPWSGGPSNEQFF.

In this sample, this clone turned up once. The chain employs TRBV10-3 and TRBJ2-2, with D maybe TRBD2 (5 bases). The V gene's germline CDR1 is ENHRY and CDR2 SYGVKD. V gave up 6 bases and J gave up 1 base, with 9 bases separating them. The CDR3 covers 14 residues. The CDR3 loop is CAIRKGENTGELFF. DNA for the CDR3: TGTGCCATCAGGAAGGGAGAGAACACCGGGGAGCTGTTTTTT.

Here the CDR3 reads CASSGRTGYLSPLHF. Here the CDR3 DNA reads TGTGCCAGCAGCGGGCGGACAGGCTATTTATCACCCCTCCACTTT. This sequence joins TRBV9 and TRBJ1-6, with TRBD1 identical over 7 bases. This CDR3 has 15 residues. The V segment lost 3 bases and the J segment 10 bases; nucleotides outside the gene matches: 10. CDR1 is SGDLS and CDR2 is YYNGEE in the germline V gene.

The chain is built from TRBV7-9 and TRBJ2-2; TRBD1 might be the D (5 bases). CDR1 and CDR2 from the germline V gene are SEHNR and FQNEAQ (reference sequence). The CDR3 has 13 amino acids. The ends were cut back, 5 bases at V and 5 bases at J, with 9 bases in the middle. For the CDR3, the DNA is TGTGCCAGCAGCCCCAGGGATACCGGGGAGCTGTTTTTT. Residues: CASSPRDTGELFF. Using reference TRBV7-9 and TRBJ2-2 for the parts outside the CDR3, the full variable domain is DTGVSQNPRHKITKRGQNVTFRCDPISEHNRLYWYRQTLGQGPEFLTYFQNEAQLEKSRLLSDRFSAERPKGSFSTLEIQRTEQGDSAMYLCASSPRDTGELFFGEGSRLTVL.

The chain's CDR3 is CASSGGGQGPSGTYEQYF. The CDR3 DNA follows: TGTGCCAGCAGTGGAGGAGGACAGGGACCTAGCGGGACCTACGAGCAGTACTTC. This chain uses TRBV6-1 with TRBJ2-7; D might be TRBD2 (9 bases). The length of the CDR3 is 18 residues. The V and J ends lost 4 bases and 2 bases respectively, with 24 bases between them. CDR1 is MNHNS, CDR2 SASEGT, per germline.

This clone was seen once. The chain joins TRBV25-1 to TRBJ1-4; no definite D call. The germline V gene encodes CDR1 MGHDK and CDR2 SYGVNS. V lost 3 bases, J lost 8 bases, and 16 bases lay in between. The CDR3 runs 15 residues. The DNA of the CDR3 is TGTGCCAGCAGTGAGCTAGGGAGCCTCAGCGAAAAACTGTTTTTT. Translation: CASSELGSLSEKLFF.

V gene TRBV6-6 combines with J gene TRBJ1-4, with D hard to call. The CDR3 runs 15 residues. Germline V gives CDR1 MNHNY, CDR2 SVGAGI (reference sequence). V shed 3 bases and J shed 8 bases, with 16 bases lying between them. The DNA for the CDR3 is TGTGCCAGCAGTTATGGCTTGTCCGAGGAGGAAAAACTGTTTTTT. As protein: CASSYGLSEEEKLFF.

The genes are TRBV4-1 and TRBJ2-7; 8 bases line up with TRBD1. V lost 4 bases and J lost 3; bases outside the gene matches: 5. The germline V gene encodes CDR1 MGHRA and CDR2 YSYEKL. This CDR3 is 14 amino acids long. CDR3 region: CASSPPDRVYEQYF. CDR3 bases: TGCGCCAGCAGCCCGCCGGACAGGGTCTACGAGCAGTACTTC.

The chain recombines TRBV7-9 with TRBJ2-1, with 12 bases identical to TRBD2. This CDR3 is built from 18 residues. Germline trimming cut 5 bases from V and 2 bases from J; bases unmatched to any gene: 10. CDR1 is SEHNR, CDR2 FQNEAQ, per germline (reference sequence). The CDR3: CASSELAGGIGAYNEQFF. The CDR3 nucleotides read TGTGCCAGCAGCGAACTAGCGGGAGGAATCGGAGCCTACAATGAGCAGTTCTTC.

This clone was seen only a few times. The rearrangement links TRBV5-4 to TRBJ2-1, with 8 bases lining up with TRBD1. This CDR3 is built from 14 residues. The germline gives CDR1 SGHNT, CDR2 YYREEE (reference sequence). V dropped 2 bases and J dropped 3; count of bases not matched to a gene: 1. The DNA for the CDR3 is TGTGCCAGCAGCTTAGGGACAGGCTACAATGAGCAGTTCTTC. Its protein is CASSLGTGYNEQFF.

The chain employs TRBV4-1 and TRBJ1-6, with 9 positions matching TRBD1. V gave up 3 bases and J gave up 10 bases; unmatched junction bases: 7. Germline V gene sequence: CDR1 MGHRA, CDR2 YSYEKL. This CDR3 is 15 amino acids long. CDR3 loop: CASSQSGTGHSPLHF. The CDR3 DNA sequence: TGCGCCAGCAGCCAGTCCGGGACAGGGCACTCACCCCTCCACTTT.

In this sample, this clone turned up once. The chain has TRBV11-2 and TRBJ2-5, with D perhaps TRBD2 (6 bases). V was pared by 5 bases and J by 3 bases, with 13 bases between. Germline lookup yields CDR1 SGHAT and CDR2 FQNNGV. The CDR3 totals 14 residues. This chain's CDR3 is CASSPISGKETQYF. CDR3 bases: TGTGCCAGCAGCCCTATTAGCGGAAAAGAGACCCAGTACTTC. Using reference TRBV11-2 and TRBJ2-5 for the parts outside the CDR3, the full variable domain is EAGVAQSPRYKIIEKRQSVAFWCNPISGHATLYWYQQILGQGPKLLIQFQNNGVVDDSQLPKDRFSAERLKGVDSTLKIQPAKLEDSAVYLCASSPISGKETQYFGPGTRLLVL.

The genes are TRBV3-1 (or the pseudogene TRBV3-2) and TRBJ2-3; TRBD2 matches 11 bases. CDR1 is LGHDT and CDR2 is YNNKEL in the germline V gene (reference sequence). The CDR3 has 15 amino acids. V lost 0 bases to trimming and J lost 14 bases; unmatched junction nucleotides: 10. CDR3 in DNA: TGTGCCAGCAGCCAAGATCAGTCTAGCGGGAGGCCTTGGTATTTT. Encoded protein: CASSQDQSSGRPWYF.

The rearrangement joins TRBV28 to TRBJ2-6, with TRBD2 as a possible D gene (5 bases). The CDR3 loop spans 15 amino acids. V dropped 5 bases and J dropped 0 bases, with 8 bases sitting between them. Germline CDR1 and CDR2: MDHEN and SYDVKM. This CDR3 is CASSPDYSGANVLTF. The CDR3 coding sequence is TGTGCCAGCAGTCCTGACTACTCTGGGGCCAACGTCCTGACTTTC.

The chain's CDR3 is CASSLQGGVYNEQFF. The DNA of the CDR3 is TGCGCCAGCAGCTTACAGGGAGGGGTCTACAATGAGCAGTTCTTC. The chain combines TRBV5-1 with TRBJ2-1; possibly TRBD2 for D (7 bases). This CDR3 has 15 residues. Germline values: CDR1 SGHRS, CDR2 YFSETQ. Trimming took off 2 bases at V and 3 bases at J, with 12 bases between the two ends.

The CDR3 DNA reads TGTGCCAGCAGCGCCCCATGGGACAGCGAAGCTTTCTTT. It translates to CASSAPWDSEAFF. The rearrangement joins TRBV12-3 or TRBV12-4 to TRBJ1-1, with 7 bases lining up with TRBD1. Unmatched junction bases numbered 9, after V lost 6 bases and J lost 8 bases. The CDR3 is 13 residues long.

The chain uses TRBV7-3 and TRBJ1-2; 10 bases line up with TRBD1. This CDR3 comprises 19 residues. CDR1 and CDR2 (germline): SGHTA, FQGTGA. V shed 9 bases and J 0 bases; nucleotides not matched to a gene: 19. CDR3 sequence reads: CARQRTLRDRGAPNYGYTF. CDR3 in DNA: TGTGCCAGACAACGTACCCTCCGGGACAGGGGCGCCCCTAACTATGGCTACACCTTC.

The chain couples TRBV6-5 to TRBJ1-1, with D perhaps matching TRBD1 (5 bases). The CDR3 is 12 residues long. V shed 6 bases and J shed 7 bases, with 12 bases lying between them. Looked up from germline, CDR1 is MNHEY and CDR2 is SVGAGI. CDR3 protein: CASSRQGYEAFF. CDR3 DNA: TGTGCCAGCAGCCGGCAGGGATATGAAGCTTTCTTT.